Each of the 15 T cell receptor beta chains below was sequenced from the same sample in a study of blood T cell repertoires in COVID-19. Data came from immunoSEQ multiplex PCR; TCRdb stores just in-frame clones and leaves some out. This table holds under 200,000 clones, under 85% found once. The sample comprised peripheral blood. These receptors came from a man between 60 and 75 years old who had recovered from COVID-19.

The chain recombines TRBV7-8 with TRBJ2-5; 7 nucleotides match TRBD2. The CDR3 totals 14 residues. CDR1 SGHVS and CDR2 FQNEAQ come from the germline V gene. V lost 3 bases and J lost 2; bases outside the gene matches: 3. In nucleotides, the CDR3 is TGTGCCAGCAGCTTGGGGGGGATTCAAGAGACCCAGTACTTC. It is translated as CASSLGGIQETQYF.

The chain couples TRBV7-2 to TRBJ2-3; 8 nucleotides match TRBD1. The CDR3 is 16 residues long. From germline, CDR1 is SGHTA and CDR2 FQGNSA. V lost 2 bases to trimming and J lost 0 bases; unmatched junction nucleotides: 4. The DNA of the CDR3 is TGTGCCAGCAGCTTAACAGGGGGGACTAGCACAGATACGCAGTATTTT. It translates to CASSLTGGTSTDTQYF.

CDR3 sequence: CSASYLQSYGYTF. In DNA, the CDR3 is TGCAGTGCTAGTTACTTACAGAGCTATGGCTACACCTTC. The chain combines TRBV20-1 with TRBJ1-2; D is unclear. The V and J ends lost 3 bases and 4 bases respectively, with 12 bases between them. Germline loops: CDR1 DFQATT, CDR2 SNEGSKA (reference sequence). The CDR3 runs 13 residues.

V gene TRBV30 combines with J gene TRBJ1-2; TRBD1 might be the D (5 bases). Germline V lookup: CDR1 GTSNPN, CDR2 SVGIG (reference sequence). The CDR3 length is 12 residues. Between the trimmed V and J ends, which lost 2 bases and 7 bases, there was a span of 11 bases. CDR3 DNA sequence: TGTGCCTGGAGTATTGTAAGGGGTGGCTACACCTTC. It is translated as CAWSIVRGGYTF.

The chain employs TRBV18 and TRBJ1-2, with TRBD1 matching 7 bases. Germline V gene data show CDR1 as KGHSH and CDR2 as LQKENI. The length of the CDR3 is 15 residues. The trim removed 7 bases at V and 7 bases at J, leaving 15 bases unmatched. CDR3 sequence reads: CASFDIITGDGGYTF. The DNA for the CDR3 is TGTGCCAGCTTCGACATAATAACAGGGGACGGTGGCTACACCTTC.

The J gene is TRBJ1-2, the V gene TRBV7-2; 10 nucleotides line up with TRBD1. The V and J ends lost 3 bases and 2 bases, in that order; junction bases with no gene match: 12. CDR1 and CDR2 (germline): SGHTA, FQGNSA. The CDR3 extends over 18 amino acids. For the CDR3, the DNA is TGTGCCAGCAGCTTGAGACCTAAGACAGGGGGCGGAAACTATGGCTACACCTTC. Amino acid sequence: CASSLRPKTGGGNYGYTF.

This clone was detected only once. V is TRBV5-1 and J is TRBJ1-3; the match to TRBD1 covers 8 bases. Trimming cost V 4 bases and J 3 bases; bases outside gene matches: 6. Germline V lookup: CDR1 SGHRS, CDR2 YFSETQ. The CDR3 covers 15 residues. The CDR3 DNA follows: TGCGCCAGCAGCCTCCCGACAGGGGATGGAAACACCATATATTTT. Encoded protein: CASSLPTGDGNTIYF.

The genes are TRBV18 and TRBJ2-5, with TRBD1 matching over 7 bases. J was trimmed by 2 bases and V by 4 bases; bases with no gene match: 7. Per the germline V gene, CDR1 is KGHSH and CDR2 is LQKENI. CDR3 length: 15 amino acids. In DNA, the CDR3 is TGTGCCAGCTCACTCACGACAGGGAATCAAGAGACCCAGTACTTC. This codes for CASSLTTGNQETQYF.

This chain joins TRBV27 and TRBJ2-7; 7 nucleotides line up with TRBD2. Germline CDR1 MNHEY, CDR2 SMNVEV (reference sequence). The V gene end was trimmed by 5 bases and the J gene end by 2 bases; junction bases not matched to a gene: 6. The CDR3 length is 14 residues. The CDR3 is CASSPRSGTYEQYF. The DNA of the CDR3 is TGTGCCAGCAGTCCCCGGAGCGGGACCTACGAGCAGTACTTC.

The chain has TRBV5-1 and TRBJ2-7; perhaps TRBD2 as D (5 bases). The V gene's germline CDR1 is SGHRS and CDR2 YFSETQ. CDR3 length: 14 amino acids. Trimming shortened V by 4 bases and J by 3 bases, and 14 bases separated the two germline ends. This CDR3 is CASSPGLANYEQYF. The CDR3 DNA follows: TGCGCCAGCAGCCCGGGCCTAGCAAACTACGAGCAGTACTTC.

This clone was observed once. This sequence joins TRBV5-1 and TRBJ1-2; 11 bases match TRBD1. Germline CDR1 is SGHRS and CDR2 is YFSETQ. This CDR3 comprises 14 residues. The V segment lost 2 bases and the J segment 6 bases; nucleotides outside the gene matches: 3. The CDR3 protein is CASSFGQGADGYTF. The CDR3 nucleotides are TGCGCCAGCAGCTTTGGACAGGGGGCGGATGGCTACACCTTC.

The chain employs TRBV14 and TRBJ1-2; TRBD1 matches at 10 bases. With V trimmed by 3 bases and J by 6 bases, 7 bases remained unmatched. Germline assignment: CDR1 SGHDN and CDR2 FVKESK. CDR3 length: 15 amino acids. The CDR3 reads CASSQLTGGFDGYTF. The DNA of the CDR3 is TGTGCCAGCAGCCAGCTGACAGGGGGCTTCGATGGCTACACCTTC.

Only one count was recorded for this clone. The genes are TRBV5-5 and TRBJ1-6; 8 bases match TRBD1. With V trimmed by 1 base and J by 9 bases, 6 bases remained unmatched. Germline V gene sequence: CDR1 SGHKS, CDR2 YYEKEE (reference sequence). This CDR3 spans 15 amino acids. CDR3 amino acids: CASSLLAGGGSPLHF. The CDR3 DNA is TGTGCCAGCAGCTTGCTGGCAGGGGGCGGTTCACCCCTCCACTTT.

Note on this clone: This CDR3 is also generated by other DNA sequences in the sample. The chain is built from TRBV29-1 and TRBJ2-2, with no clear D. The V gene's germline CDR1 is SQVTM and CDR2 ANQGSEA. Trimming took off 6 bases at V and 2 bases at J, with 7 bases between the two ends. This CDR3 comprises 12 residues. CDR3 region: CSVVLNTGELFF. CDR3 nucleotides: TGCAGCGTGGTACTAAACACCGGGGAGCTGTTTTTT.

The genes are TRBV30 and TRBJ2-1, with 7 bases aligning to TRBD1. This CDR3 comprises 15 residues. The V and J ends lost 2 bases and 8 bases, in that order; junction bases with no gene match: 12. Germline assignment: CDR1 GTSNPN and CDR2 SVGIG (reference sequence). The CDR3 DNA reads TGTGCCTGGAGTACAGGGGTGGCAAGTGTAGATGAGCAGTTCTTC. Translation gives CAWSTGVASVDEQFF.